One sample yielded the 15 T cell receptor beta chains listed below, sequenced in a study of regulatory T cells in long-lasting Graves disease. Investigators prepared the TCR beta libraries by applying iRepertoire HTBI primers and Arm-PCR of CDR3 regions. One entry per CDR3 protein results from TCRdb running MiXCR on the multiplex PCR reads. This sample has hundreds of thousands of distinct CDR3 sequences, with around a sixth found just once. Time point meaning: newly diagnosed GD, antithyroid drugs for less than 3 months. After RNA was extracted from PBMCs, the TCR library was made from it. The sequences come from peripheral blood mononuclear cells (PBMCs), collected at new diagnosis, from a patient treated with antithyroid drugs. The receptors derive from a female donor with Graves disease.

This clonotype was recorded at least ten times. The chain couples TRBV20-1 to TRBJ1-1; no clear D. CDR1 and CDR2 from the germline V gene are DFQATT and SNEGSKA (reference sequence). The V and J ends lost 6 bases and 1 base respectively, with 18 bases between them. There are 15 residues in the CDR3. The CDR3 is CSARRQEAPNTEAFF. The CDR3, as DNA: TGCAGTGCCCGACGGCAGGAGGCCCCGAACACTGAAGCTTTCTTT.

This clonotype was seen ten or more times. The gene calls are TRBV10-1 and TRBJ1-2; no definite D call. The V gene's germline CDR1 is WNHNN and CDR2 SYGVQD (reference sequence). The V end lost 4 bases, the J end lost 1 base, and 10 bases lay between the germline ends. CDR3 length equals 14 residues. The chain's CDR3 is CASSGQDNNYGYTF. CDR3 nucleotide sequence: TGCGCCAGCAGTGGACAAGACAATAACTATGGCTACACCTTC.

This clonotype was seen more than once but under ten times. The gene calls are TRBV27 and TRBJ1-6, with D tentatively TRBD1 (6 bases). Germline lookup yields CDR1 MNHEY and CDR2 SMNVEV (reference sequence). V was pared by 2 bases and J by 7 bases, with 15 bases between. The CDR3 is 16 amino acids. The CDR3 DNA reads TGTGCCAGCAGTTTACGGAGGACAGTTGAAAATTCACCCCTCCACTTT. It encodes CASSLRRTVENSPLHF.

This clonotype was recorded many times. The chain joins TRBV4-1 to TRBJ1-5, with D uncertain. The length of the CDR3 is 13 residues. Per the germline V gene, CDR1 is MGHRA and CDR2 is YSYEKL. V gave up 1 base and J gave up 7 bases, with 8 bases separating them. The chain's CDR3 is CASSQVILQPQHF. CDR3 in DNA: TGCGCCAGCAGCCAAGTCATACTGCAGCCCCAGCATTTT.

This clonotype was counted at least ten times. The chain has TRBV2 and TRBJ1-5; D gene uncertain. Trimming shortened V by 4 bases and J by 1 base, and 8 bases separated the two germline ends. CDR3 length: 14 amino acids. The germline CDR1 and CDR2 sequences are SNHLY and FYNNEI. Here the CDR3 reads CASSVRRSNQPQHF. The DNA for the CDR3 is TGTGCCAGCAGTGTACGGAGAAGCAATCAGCCCCAGCATTTT.

At least ten counts were recorded for this clonotype. The genes are TRBV20-1 and TRBJ1-2; D possibly corresponds to TRBD1 (5 bases). The germline CDR1 and CDR2 sequences are DFQATT and SNEGSKA (reference sequence). Trimming took 5 bases from V and 8 from J, leaving 15 bases between them. The CDR3 consists of 12 residues. The CDR3 DNA is TGCAGTGCTGTGGGGGGAATACGGGGCTACACCTTC. Residues: CSAVGGIRGYTF.

In this sample, this clonotype turned up a few times. The chain is built from TRBV7-2 and TRBJ2-3; the D is unclear. Near its end, the DNA agrees better with TRBJ1-5, so the J call may be wrong. Germline CDR1 SGHTA, CDR2 FQGNSA. The CDR3 loop spans 13 amino acids. In DNA, the CDR3 is TGTGCCAGCAGCTTACAGGTCTTAGATACGCAGCATTTT. It yields the protein CASSLQVLDTQHF.

The V and J genes are TRBV7-2 and TRBJ1-2, with a weak D call TRBD1 (5 bases). In germline, CDR1 is SGHTA, CDR2 FQGNSA. The germline V and J ends were trimmed by 1 base and 3 bases, with 9 bases remaining between them. The CDR3 has 14 residues. The CDR3 bases are TGTGCCAGCAGCTTAGGGGGACCGGACTATGGCTACACCTTC. Translating it yields CASSLGGPDYGYTF.

This clonotype was observed many times. V and J are TRBV6-1 and TRBJ2-3, with D unresolved. Germline V gives CDR1 MNHNS, CDR2 SASEGT. The CDR3 loop spans 15 amino acids. V was cut by 2 bases and J by 3 bases, with 12 bases left in between. CDR3 residues: CASSERSFDTDTQYF. The CDR3 DNA reads TGTGCCAGCAGTGAACGGAGTTTTGATACAGATACGCAGTATTTT.

This clonotype was found a few times. The rearrangement joins TRBV4-1 to TRBJ2-5; 8 nucleotides align to TRBD1. The CDR3 is 14 amino acids. Germline values: CDR1 MGHRA, CDR2 YSYEKL. V lost 4 bases and J lost 5; bases outside the gene matches: 6. CDR3 nucleotide sequence: TGCGCCAGCAGCCGGACAGGGCTTCGGGAGACCCAGTACTTC. Its protein product is CASSRTGLRETQYF.

For this clonotype: This likely stems from a read error, as it lies one base from a far larger clone. The chain couples TRBV6-9 to TRBJ1-2; D is unclear. V dropped 3 bases and J dropped 1 base, with 6 bases sitting between them. The V gene's germline CDR1 is MNHGY and CDR2 SVAAGI. The CDR3 extends over 13 amino acids. The DNA of the CDR3 is TGTGCCAGCAGTTACGGGATTAACTATGGCTACACCTTC. Its translation: CASSYGINYGYTF.

At least ten counts were recorded for this clonotype. V is TRBV10-1 and J is TRBJ1-4; maybe TRBD1 (5 bases). CDR1 and CDR2 (germline): WNHNN, SYGVQD (reference sequence). Trimming took 3 bases from V and 7 from J, leaving 12 bases between them. This CDR3 is built from 14 residues. The CDR3 spells CASSDGPQGEKLFF. The CDR3 bases are TGCGCCAGCAGTGATGGGCCGCAGGGTGAAAAACTGTTTTTT.

This clonotype was seen repeatedly, ten times or more. DNA for the CDR3: TGTGCCAGCAGCTACGGGCAGCTACGTGATACGCAGTATTTT. It codes for CASSYGQLRDTQYF. The chain couples TRBV5-6 to TRBJ2-3; D gene ambiguous. There are 14 residues in the CDR3. Looked up from germline, CDR1 is SGHDT and CDR2 is YYEEEE. V lost 3 bases, J lost 6 bases, and 14 bases lay in between.

Regarding this clonotype: A much larger clone sits a single nucleotide away, making a read error possible. The V call is TRBV4-3, the J call TRBJ2-7; 8 bases agree with TRBD1. V lost 0 bases to trimming and J lost 5 bases; unmatched junction nucleotides: 9. Germline V gene sequence: CDR1 LGHNA, CDR2 YSLEER. The CDR3 contains 16 residues. CDR3 amino acids: CASSQDIGQGANEQYF. The CDR3 region has the DNA TGCGCCAGCAGCCAAGATATAGGGCAGGGGGCTAACGAGCAGTACTTC.

About this clonotype: A much larger clone sits a single nucleotide away, making a read error possible. Here the CDR3 DNA reads TGTACCAGCAGCTATAGGGACGGGCCCTACGAGCAGTACTTC. Its protein is CTSSYRDGPYEQYF. The rearrangement links TRBV7-2 to TRBJ2-7; either TRBD1 or TRBD2 may fit D (5 bases each). Trimming removed 4 bases at V and 2 bases at J, with 12 bases between. The CDR3 is made up of 14 amino acids. Germline V gene sequence: CDR1 SGHTA, CDR2 FQGNSA.